This TCR beta chain was documented in a study of T-cell reconstitution after alpha-beta-depleted transplantation in children. Study-level findings and limits: After transplant, at about two months, alpha-beta T cells were reportedly derived from several hundred expanded graft clones.

Molecular barcoding with unique molecular identifiers was used for the TCRbeta library. TCRdb re-derived calls from the PCR reads in MiXCR, one entry per CDR3 protein. This table holds about 980,000 distinct CDR3 sequences, about 29% found once. A word on this clonotype: Its antigen is undetermined.

The clonotype originates from a boy under three years old who had a stem cell transplant for SCID, so the T cells may come from the graft donor. The starting material was PBMCs, mostly from graft donor cells, obtained 360 days after TCRalphabeta/CD19-depleted stem cell transplant.

The CDR3 loop reads CASSKPDTGAYEQYF. The CDR3 coding sequence is TGTGCCAGCAGTAAACCCGACACCGGGGCCTACGAGCAGTACTTC. The V gene is TRBV6-1, the J gene TRBJ2-7, with D possibly matching TRBD2 (5 bases). The germline gives CDR1 MNHNS, CDR2 SASEGT. Trimming shortened V by 5 bases and J by 2 bases, and 16 bases separated the two germline ends. This CDR3 spans 15 amino acids.